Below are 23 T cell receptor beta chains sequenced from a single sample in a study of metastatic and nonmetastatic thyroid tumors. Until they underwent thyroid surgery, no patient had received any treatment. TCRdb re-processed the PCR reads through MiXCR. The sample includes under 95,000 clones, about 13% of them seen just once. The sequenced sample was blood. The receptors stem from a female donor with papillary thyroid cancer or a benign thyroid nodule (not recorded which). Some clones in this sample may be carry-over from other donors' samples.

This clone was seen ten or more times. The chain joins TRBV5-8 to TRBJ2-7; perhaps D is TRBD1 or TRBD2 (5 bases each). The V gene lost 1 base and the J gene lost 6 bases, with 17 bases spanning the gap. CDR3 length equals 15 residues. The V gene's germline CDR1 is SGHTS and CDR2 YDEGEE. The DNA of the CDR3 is TGTGCCAGCAGCTTGTATGGGGGAGTCCTCTCCGAGCAGTACTTC. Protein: CASSLYGGVLSEQYF.

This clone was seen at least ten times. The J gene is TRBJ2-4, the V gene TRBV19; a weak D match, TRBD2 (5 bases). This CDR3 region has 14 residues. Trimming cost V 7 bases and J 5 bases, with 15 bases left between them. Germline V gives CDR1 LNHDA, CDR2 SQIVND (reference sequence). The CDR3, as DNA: TGTGCCAGTACCTCGTGGAGCGGCGAAAACATTCAGTACTTC. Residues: CASTSWSGENIQYF.

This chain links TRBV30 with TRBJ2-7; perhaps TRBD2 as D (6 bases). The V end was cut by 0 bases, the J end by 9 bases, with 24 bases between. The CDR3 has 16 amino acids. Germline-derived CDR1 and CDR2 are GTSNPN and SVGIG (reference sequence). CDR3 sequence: CAWSVQERVIILGQYF. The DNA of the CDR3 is TGTGCCTGGAGTGTACAGGAGCGGGTGATTATTTTAGGGCAGTACTTC.

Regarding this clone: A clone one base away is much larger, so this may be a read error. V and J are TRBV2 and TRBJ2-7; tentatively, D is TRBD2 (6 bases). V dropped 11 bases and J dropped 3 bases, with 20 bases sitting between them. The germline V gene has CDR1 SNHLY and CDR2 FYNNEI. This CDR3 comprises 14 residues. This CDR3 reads CAGTPRLESYEQYF. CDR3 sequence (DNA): TGTGCCGGCACCCCAAGACTAGAAAGCTACGAGCAGTACTTC.

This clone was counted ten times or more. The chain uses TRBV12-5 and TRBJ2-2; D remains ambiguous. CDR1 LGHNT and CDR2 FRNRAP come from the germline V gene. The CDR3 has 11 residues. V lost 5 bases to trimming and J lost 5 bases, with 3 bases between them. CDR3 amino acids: CASGATGELFF. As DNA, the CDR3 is TGTGCTAGTGGTGCTACCGGGGAGCTGTTTTTT.

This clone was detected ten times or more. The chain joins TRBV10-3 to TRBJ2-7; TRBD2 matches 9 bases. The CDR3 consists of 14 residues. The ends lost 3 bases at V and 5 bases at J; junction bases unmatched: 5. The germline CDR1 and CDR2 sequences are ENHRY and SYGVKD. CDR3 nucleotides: TGTGCCATCAGTGAATCTAGCGGGATCCACGAGCAGTACTTC. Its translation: CAISESSGIHEQYF.

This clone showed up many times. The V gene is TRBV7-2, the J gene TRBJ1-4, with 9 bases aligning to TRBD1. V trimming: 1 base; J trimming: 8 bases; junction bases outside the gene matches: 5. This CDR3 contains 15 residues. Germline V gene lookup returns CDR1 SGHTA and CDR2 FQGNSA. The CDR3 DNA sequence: TGTGCCAGCAGCTTAGGGGGACAGGGAGGGGAAAAACTGTTTTTT. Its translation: CASSLGGQGGEKLFF.

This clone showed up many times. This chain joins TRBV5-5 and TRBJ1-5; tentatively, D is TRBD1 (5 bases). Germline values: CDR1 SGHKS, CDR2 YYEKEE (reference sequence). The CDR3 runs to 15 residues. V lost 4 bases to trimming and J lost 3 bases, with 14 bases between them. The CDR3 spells CASSHSDSFNQPQHF. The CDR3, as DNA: TGTGCCAGCAGCCATTCCGACAGTTTCAATCAGCCCCAGCATTTT.

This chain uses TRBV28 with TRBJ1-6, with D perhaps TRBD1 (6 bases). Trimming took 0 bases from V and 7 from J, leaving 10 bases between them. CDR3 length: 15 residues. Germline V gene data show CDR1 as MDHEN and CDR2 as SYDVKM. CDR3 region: CASSLWTGSNSPLHF. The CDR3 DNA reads TGTGCCAGCAGTTTATGGACAGGTTCAAATTCACCCCTCCACTTT. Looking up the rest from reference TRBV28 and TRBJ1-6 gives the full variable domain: DVKVTQSSRYLVKRTGEKVFLECVQDMDHENMFWYRQDPGLGLRLIYFSYDVKMKEKGDIPEGYSVSREKKERFSLILESASTNQTSMYLCASSLWTGSNSPLHFGNGTRLTVT.

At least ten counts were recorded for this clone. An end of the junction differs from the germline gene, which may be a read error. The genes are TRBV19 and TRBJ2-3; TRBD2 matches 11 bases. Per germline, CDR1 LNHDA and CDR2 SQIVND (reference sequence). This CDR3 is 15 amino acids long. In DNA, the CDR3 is TGTGCCGGTAGCCTACTAGCGGGAGACGCAGATACGCAGTATTTT. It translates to CAGSLLAGDADTQYF.

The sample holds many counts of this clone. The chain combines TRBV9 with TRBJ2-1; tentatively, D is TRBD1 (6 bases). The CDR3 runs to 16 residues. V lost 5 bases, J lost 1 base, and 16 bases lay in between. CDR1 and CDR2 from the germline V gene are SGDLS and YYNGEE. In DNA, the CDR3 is TGTGCCAGCAGTCGTTCAGGGGCTAGGTCCTACAATGAGCAGTTCTTC. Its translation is CASSRSGARSYNEQFF.

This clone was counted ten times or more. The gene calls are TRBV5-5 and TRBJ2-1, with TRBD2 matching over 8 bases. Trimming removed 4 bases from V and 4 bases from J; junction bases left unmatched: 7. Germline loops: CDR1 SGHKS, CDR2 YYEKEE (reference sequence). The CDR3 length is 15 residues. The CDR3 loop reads CASSPGSGAYNEQFF. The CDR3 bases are TGTGCCAGCAGCCCCGGTAGCGGGGCGTACAATGAGCAGTTCTTC.

CDR3 sequence (DNA): TGTGCCAGCAGTATAGCGGGAGCTCGCACAGATACGCAGTATTTT. Translation gives CASSIAGARTDTQYF. This chain links TRBV27 with TRBJ2-3, with 9 nucleotides matching TRBD2. The germline CDR1 and CDR2 sequences are MNHEY and SMNVEV (reference sequence). V dropped 5 bases and J dropped 1; count of bases not matched to a gene: 4. The CDR3 length is 15 residues.

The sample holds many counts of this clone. The CDR3 region is CASSSLGGTGTEAFF. CDR3 DNA: TGTGCCAGCAGTTCCCTTGGCGGGACAGGGACTGAAGCTTTCTTT. V gene TRBV28 combines with J gene TRBJ1-1, with 9 bases lining up with TRBD1. Losses at the gene ends were 4 bases for V and 5 bases for J; bases not matched to a gene: 8. The CDR3 length is 15 residues. Looked up from germline, CDR1 is MDHEN and CDR2 is SYDVKM.

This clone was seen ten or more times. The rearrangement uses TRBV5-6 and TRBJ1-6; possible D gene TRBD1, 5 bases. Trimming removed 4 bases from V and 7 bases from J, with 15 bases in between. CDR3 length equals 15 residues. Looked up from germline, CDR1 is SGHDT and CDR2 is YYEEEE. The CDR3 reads CASSRDARINSPLHF. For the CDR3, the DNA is TGTGCCAGCAGCAGGGACGCGAGGATCAATTCACCCCTCCACTTT.

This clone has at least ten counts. CDR3: CASSFVAGAYNEQFF. The CDR3 DNA reads TGTGCCAGCAGTTTTGTAGCGGGAGCGTACAATGAGCAGTTCTTC. The chain uses TRBV28 and TRBJ2-1; 9 bases fit TRBD2. The CDR3 spans 15 residues. The ends lost 3 bases at V and 4 bases at J; junction bases unmatched: 4. Germline CDR1 reads MDHEN; CDR2 reads SYDVKM. Supplemented by reference TRBV28 and TRBJ2-1, the full variable domain reads DVKVTQSSRYLVKRTGEKVFLECVQDMDHENMFWYRQDPGLGLRLIYFSYDVKMKEKGDIPEGYSVSREKKERFSLILESASTNQTSMYLCASSFVAGAYNEQFFGPGTRLTVL.

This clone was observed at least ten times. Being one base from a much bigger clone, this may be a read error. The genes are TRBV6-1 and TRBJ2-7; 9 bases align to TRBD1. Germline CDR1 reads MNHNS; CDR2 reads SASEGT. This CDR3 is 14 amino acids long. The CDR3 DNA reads TGTGCCAGCAGAGGACAGGGGCGGCAGTACGAGCAGTGCTTC. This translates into CASRGQGRQYEQCF.

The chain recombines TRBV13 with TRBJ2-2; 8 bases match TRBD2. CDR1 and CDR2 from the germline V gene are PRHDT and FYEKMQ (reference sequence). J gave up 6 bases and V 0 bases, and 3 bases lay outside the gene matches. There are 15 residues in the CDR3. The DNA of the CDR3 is TGTGCCAGCAGCTTAGGCCCGGGGGGGGCCGGGGAGCTGTTTTTT. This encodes CASSLGPGGAGELFF.

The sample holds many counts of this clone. CDR3 region: CASSLFFYSGSNTGELFF. DNA for the CDR3: TGTGCCAGCAGCTTATTTTTCTATTCGGGGTCGAACACCGGGGAGCTGTTTTTT. The rearrangement joins TRBV11-2 to TRBJ2-2; D is perhaps TRBD2 (5 bases). CDR1 and CDR2 from the germline V gene are SGHAT and FQNNGV. The V end was cut by 2 bases, the J end by 0 bases, with 16 bases between. The CDR3 has 18 amino acids.

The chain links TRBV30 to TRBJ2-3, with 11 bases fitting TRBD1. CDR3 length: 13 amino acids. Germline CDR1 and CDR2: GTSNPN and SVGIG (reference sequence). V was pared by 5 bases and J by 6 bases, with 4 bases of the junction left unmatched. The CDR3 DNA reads TGTGCCTGGGGACAGGGGGCGAGTGATACGCAGTATTTT. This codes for CAWGQGASDTQYF.

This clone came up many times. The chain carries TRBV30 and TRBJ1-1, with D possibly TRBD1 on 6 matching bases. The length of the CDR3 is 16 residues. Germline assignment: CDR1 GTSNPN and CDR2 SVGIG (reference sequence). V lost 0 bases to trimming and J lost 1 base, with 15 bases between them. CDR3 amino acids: CAWSVNSGAENTEAFF. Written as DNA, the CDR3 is TGTGCCTGGAGTGTAAACTCGGGGGCAGAGAACACTGAAGCTTTCTTT.

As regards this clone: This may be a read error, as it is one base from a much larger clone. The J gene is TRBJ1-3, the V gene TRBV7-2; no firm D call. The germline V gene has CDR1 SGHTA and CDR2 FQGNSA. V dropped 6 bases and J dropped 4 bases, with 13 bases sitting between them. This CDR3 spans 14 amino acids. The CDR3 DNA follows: TGTGCCAGCAGTTCAGGCATCTCCGGAAACACCATATATTTT. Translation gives CASSSGISGNTIYF.

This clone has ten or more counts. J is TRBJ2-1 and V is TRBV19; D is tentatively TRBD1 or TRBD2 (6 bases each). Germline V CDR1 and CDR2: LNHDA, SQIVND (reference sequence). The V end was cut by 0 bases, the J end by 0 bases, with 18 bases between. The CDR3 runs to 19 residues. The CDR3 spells CASSIEGGQTASSYNEQFF. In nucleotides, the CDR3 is TGTGCCAGTAGTATAGAGGGGGGCCAGACAGCTAGCTCCTACAATGAGCAGTTCTTC.